This T cell receptor beta chain comes out of a study of early T cells in non-severe SARS-CoV-2 infection. A single record per CDR3 protein comes from TCRdb applying MiXCR to the 5' RACE reads. Here the sample spans approximately 84,000 distinct CDR3 sequences, 15% being singletons. The CDR3 has 13 residues. The germline V and J ends were trimmed by 4 bases and 4 bases, with 11 bases remaining between them. The germline gives CDR1 SQVTM, CDR2 ANQGSEA. This chain uses TRBV29-1 with TRBJ2-1; D is unresolved. The sequenced sample was whole blood. The TCR sequence derives from an adult who was a healthcare worker with PCR-confirmed SARS-CoV-2 infection or an uninfected control (not recorded which). CDR3 in DNA: TGCAGCGTTGTTGGGCAGGTATACAATGAGCAGTTCTTC. The encoded protein is CSVVGQVYNEQFF.